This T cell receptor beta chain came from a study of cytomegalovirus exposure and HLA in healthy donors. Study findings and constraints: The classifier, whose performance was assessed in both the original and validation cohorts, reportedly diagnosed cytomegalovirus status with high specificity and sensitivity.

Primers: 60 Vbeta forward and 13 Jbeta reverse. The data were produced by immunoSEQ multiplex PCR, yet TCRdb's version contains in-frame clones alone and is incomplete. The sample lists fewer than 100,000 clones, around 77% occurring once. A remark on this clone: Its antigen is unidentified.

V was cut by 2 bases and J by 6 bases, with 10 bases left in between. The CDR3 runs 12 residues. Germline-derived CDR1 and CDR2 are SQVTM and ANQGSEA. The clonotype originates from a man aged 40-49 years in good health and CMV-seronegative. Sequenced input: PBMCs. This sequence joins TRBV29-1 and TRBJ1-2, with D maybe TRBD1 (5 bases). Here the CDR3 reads CSVETRGNGYTF. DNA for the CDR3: TGCAGCGTTGAAACGCGGGGCAATGGCTACACCTTC.